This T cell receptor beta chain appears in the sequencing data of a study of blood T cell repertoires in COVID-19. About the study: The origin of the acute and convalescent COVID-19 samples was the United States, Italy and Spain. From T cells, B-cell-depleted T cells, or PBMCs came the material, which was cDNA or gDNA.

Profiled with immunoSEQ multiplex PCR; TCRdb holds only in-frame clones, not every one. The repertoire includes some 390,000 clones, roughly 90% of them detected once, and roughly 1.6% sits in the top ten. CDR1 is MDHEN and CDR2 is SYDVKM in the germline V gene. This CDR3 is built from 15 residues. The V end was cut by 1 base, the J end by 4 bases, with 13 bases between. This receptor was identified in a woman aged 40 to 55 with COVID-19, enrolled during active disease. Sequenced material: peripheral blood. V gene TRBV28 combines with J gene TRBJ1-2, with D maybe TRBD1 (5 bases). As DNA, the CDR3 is TGTGCCAGCAGTTTATTGGCAGGGATCCCCTATGGCTACACCTTC. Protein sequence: CASSLLAGIPYGYTF.